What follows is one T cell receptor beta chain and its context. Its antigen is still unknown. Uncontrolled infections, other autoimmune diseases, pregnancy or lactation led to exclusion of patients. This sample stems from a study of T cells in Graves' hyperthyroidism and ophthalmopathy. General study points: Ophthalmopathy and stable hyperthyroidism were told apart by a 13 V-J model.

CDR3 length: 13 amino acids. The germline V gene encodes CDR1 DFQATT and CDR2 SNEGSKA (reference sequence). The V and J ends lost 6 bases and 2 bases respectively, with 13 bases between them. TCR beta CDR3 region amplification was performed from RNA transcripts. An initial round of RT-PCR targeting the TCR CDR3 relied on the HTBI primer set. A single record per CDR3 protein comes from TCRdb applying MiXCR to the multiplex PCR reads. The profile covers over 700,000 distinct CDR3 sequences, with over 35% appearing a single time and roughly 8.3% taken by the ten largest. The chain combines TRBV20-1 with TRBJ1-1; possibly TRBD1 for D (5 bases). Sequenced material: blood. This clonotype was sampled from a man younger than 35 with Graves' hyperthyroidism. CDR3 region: CSAMTATNTEAFF. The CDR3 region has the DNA TGCAGTGCAATGACAGCCACAAACACTGAAGCTTTCTTT.